Presented here are 5 T cell receptor beta chains from one specimen sequenced in a study of patients and donors after allogeneic stem cell transplantation. TCRdb ran MiXCR on the RT-PCR reads and lists one entry per CDR3 protein. This table holds approximately 430,000 distinct CDR3 sequences, roughly 17% found once. Sequenced sample: blood, either unsorted or a sorted T cell fraction (not recorded which). These receptors all stem from a human donor who was either an allogeneic HSCT recipient or a stem cell or donor lymphocyte infusion donor (not recorded which). It is not recorded whose cells these are; they may come from a transplant donor.

This chain joins TRBV3-1 and TRBJ1-2, with TRBD1 matching over 7 bases. CDR3 size: 14 residues. The J segment lost 7 bases and the V segment lost 4 bases, leaving 9 bases of the junction unmatched. Germline loops: CDR1 LGHDT, CDR2 YNNKEL (reference sequence). The CDR3 nucleotides are TGTGCCAGCAGCCCCCGGACAGGAGTGGGTGGCTACACCTTC. It specifies CASSPRTGVGGYTF.

The sample holds a few counts of this clonotype. The chain is built from TRBV4-1 and TRBJ1-2, with D unclear. This CDR3 has 15 residues. Germline loops: CDR1 MGHRA, CDR2 YSYEKL. V shed 7 bases and J shed 8 bases, with 23 bases lying between them. CDR3 residues: CASTPDPSKNGGYTF. CDR3 sequence (DNA): TGCGCCAGCACCCCAGACCCTTCAAAAAATGGGGGCTACACCTTC.

This clonotype was counted only a few times. J is TRBJ2-2 and V is TRBV2; D may be TRBD2 (5 bases). V was clipped by 4 bases and J by 7 bases, with 13 bases between them. CDR3 length: 14 residues. Germline CDR1 SNHLY, CDR2 FYNNEI. CDR3 in amino acids: CASSVTGNGGELFF. CDR3 in DNA: TGTGCCAGCAGTGTCACGGGGAACGGCGGGGAGCTGTTTTTT.

The rearrangement uses TRBV7-3 and TRBJ2-3; D is ambiguous. The germline CDR1 and CDR2 sequences are SGHTA and FQGTGA. V was shortened by 5 bases and J by 6 bases, with 18 bases between the two germline ends. The CDR3 extends over 15 amino acids. Written as DNA, the CDR3 is TGTGCCAGCAGCCCCCTTCCCCGAACGAGGGATACGCAGTATTTT. It yields the protein CASSPLPRTRDTQYF.

V usage is TRBV27 and J usage is TRBJ2-4; D is possibly TRBD2 (5 bases). Trimming cost V 2 bases and J 8 bases, with 13 bases left between them. Germline loops: CDR1 MNHEY, CDR2 SMNVEV (reference sequence). CDR3 length equals 14 residues. The CDR3 DNA reads as TGTGCCAGCAGTTTAAGACGGGGATTGGACATTCAGTACTTC. Amino acid sequence: CASSLRRGLDIQYF.